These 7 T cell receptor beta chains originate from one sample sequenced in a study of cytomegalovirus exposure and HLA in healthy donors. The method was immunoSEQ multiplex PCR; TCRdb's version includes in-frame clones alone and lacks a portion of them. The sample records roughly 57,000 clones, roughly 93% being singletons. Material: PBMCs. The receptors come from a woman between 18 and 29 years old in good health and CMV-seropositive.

The DNA for the CDR3 is TGTGCCAGCAGCTGGAGTAGCGGGGGGCCGACGTTATACAATGAGCAGTTCTTC. Translation gives CASSWSSGGPTLYNEQFF. This chain links TRBV7-9 with TRBJ2-1; 10 nucleotides line up with TRBD2. The V and J ends lost 4 bases and 4 bases, in that order; junction bases with no gene match: 13. Germline-derived CDR1 and CDR2 are SEHNR and FQNEAQ (reference sequence). This CDR3 spans 18 amino acids.

CDR3 region: CASRDLGATDTQYF. The CDR3 DNA follows: TGTGCCAGCAGGGACTTGGGAGCCACAGATACGCAGTATTTT. The chain combines TRBV7-2 with TRBJ2-3; D may be TRBD2 (5 bases). The V gene's germline CDR1 is SGHTA and CDR2 FQGNSA. The germline V and J ends were trimmed by 6 bases and 2 bases, with 12 bases remaining between them. The CDR3 length is 14 residues.

CDR3 sequence (DNA): TGTGCCAGCAGCCCCCCGGCAGGGATCCAGTTGCAGGGCTACACCTTC. As protein: CASSPPAGIQLQGYTF. V gene TRBV4-2 combines with J gene TRBJ1-2, with a weak D call TRBD1 (5 bases). The CDR3 runs 16 residues. Germline lookup yields CDR1 LGHNA and CDR2 YNFKEQ. The ends were cut back, 4 bases at V and 8 bases at J, with 23 bases in the middle.

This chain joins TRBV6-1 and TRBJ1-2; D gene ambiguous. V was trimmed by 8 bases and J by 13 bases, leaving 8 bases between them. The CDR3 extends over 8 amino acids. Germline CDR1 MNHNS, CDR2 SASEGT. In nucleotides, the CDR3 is TGTGCCAGCCTTCTTCTCACCTTC. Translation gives CASLLLTF.

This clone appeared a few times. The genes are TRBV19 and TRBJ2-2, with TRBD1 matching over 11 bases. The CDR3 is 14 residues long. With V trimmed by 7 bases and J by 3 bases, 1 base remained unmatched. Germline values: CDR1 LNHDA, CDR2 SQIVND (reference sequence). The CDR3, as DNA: TGTGCCAGTAAGGGACAGGGGGACACCGGGGAGCTGTTTTTT. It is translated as CASKGQGDTGELFF.

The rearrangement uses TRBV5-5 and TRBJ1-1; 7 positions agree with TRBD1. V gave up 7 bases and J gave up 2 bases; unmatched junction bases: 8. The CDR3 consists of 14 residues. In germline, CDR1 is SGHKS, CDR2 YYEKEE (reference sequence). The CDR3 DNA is TGTGCCAGCGGGAGACAAGGGGGCAACACTGAAGCTTTCTTT. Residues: CASGRQGGNTEAFF.

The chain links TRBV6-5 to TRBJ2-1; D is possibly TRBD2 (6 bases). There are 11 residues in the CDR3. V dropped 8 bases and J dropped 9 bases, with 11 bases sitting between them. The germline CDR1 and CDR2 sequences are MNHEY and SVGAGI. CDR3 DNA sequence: TGTGCCAGCTCGGTCGGGGGTGAGCAGTTCTTC. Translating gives CASSVGGEQFF.